One sample yielded the 32 T cell receptor beta chains listed below, sequenced in a study of identical twins. In TCRdb, the 5' RACE reads were re-called with MiXCR into one record per CDR3 protein. The data hold approximately 690,000 distinct CDR3 sequences, with around 6.1% observed a single time. Material: naive T cells sorted from blood. These receptors were obtained from a young man in good health.

Ten or more counts support this clonotype. The chain links TRBV5-1 to TRBJ1-4; maybe TRBD1 (5 bases). The V gene's germline CDR1 is SGHRS and CDR2 YFSETQ. The CDR3 runs to 16 residues. V was clipped by 4 bases and J by 0 bases, with 13 bases between them. The CDR3 here is CASSPFRQSTNEKLFF. CDR3 sequence (DNA): TGCGCCAGCAGCCCTTTCCGACAGTCAACTAATGAAAAACTGTTTTTT.

This chain connects TRBV7-8 to TRBJ2-5; a weak D match, TRBD1 (6 bases). Germline V lookup: CDR1 SGHVS, CDR2 FQNEAQ. The CDR3 runs to 16 residues. Trimming stripped 1 base from V and 0 bases from J, with 12 bases between. Here the CDR3 DNA reads TGTGCCAGCAGCTTAGGTGGTTGGACAGACCAAGAGACCCAGTACTTC. This codes for CASSLGGWTDQETQYF.

V and J are TRBV25-1 and TRBJ1-2; perhaps TRBD1 as D (6 bases). The CDR3 covers 13 residues. V gave up 8 bases and J gave up 4 bases, with 14 bases separating them. Germline V gene sequence: CDR1 MGHDK, CDR2 SYGVNS. The CDR3 reads CASAPKGVYGYTF. DNA for the CDR3: TGTGCCAGCGCCCCAAAGGGGGTCTATGGCTACACCTTC.

This clonotype was seen only a few times. This chain joins TRBV5-1 and TRBJ1-2; D gene uncertain. Trimming left V 4 bases short and J 8 bases short, with 12 bases between. The V gene's germline CDR1 is SGHRS and CDR2 YFSETQ. The CDR3 totals 12 residues. CDR3 DNA sequence: TGCGCCAGCAGCGAATCTGGGTACGGCTACACCTTC. Its protein product is CASSESGYGYTF.

This clonotype occurred a few times. The V call is TRBV5-1, the J call TRBJ2-2; D may be TRBD2 (6 bases). The CDR3 has 15 amino acids. Germline V gene lookup returns CDR1 SGHRS and CDR2 YFSETQ. The V end lost 7 bases, the J end lost 4 bases, and 17 bases lay between the germline ends. The CDR3 is CASHSEGYGTGELFF. The CDR3 nucleotides read TGCGCCAGCCACTCGGAGGGGTATGGCACCGGGGAGCTGTTTTTT. The entire variable domain, with the rest obtained from reference TRBV5-1 and TRBJ2-2, is as follows: KAGVTQTPRYLIKTRGQQVTLSCSPISGHRSVSWYQQTPGQGLQFLFEYFSETQRNKGNFPGRFSGRQFSNSRSEMNVSTLELGDSALYLCASHSEGYGTGELFFGEGSRLTVL.

This clonotype was counted between two and nine times. This chain uses TRBV9 with TRBJ1-3, with D unresolved. The V end was cut by 0 bases, the J end by 1 base, with 11 bases between. The CDR3 runs 16 residues. The germline CDR1 and CDR2 sequences are SGDLS and YYNGEE. The CDR3 DNA sequence: TGTGCCAGCAGCGTAGTGGGTCACACTTCTGGAAACACCATATATTTT. This sequence encodes CASSVVGHTSGNTIYF.

V is TRBV5-1 and J is TRBJ2-7; 10 positions match TRBD2. V dropped 4 bases and J dropped 2; count of bases not matched to a gene: 3. This CDR3 spans 14 amino acids. Germline values: CDR1 SGHRS, CDR2 YFSETQ. The CDR3 bases are TGCGCCAGCAGCAGGCTAGCGGGGGCCTACGAGCAGTACGTC. Its protein product is CASSRLAGAYEQYV.

This clonotype was counted many times. The chain combines TRBV2 with TRBJ1-4; D remains unclear. The CDR3 loop spans 12 amino acids. Per germline, CDR1 SNHLY and CDR2 FYNNEI. Deletions cut 1 base from V and 7 bases from J, with 4 bases between. The CDR3 region has the DNA TGTGCCAGCAGTGAAGAGGGTGAAAAACTGTTTTTT. Translating gives CASSEEGEKLFF.

The chain combines TRBV5-1 with TRBJ2-5, with D possibly matching TRBD1 (5 bases). Per the germline V gene, CDR1 is SGHRS and CDR2 is YFSETQ. The germline V and J ends were trimmed by 7 bases and 3 bases, with 10 bases remaining between them. The CDR3 has 12 amino acids. CDR3 region: CASSTAKETQYF. The CDR3 nucleotides are TGCGCCAGCTCGACAGCCAAAGAGACCCAGTACTTC.

This clonotype was observed many times. The genes are TRBV15 and TRBJ2-1; tentative D call: TRBD2 (5 bases). The V gene lost 5 bases and the J gene lost 1 base, with 12 bases spanning the gap. CDR3 length: 15 residues. Germline assignment: CDR1 LNHNV and CDR2 YYDKDF (reference sequence). The CDR3 is CATSRAGISYNEQFF. CDR3 coding DNA: TGTGCCACCAGCCGGGCGGGTATATCCTACAATGAGCAGTTCTTC.

The V gene is TRBV7-8, the J gene TRBJ2-7; 12 nucleotides line up with TRBD2. J was trimmed by 7 bases and V by 0 bases; bases with no gene match: 13. The CDR3 contains 18 residues. CDR1 and CDR2 (germline): SGHVS, FQNEAQ. The CDR3 sequence: CASSLALLRLAGDDEQYV. The CDR3 region has the DNA TGTGCCAGCAGCTTAGCGCTCCTACGACTAGCGGGAGATGATGAGCAGTACGTC.

This clonotype was seen ten or more times. The chain combines TRBV29-1 with TRBJ2-5; possible D gene TRBD2, 6 bases. The CDR3 loop spans 14 amino acids. Trimming removed 6 bases at V and 3 bases at J, with 17 bases between. Germline CDR1 and CDR2: SQVTM and ANQGSEA. The CDR3 reads CSVQPWTTKETQYF. CDR3 in DNA: TGCAGCGTCCAGCCATGGACTACCAAAGAGACCCAGTACTTC.

This clonotype was picked up many times. This CDR3 reads CSARDSELVEETQYF. Here the CDR3 DNA reads TGCAGTGCTAGAGATTCCGAGCTAGTCGAAGAGACCCAGTACTTC. The chain links TRBV20-1 to TRBJ2-5; D uncertain. The length of the CDR3 is 15 residues. The germline gives CDR1 DFQATT, CDR2 SNEGSKA (reference sequence). V shed 0 bases and J shed 3 bases, with 14 bases lying between them.

This clonotype appeared a few times. The chain links TRBV12-3 or TRBV12-4 to TRBJ2-2; no clear D gene. CDR3 size: 14 residues. V was cut by 3 bases and J by 6 bases, with 11 bases left in between. CDR3 amino acids: CASSFRSVAGELFF. DNA for the CDR3: TGTGCCAGCAGTTTTCGGTCCGTAGCCGGGGAGCTGTTTTTT.

This clonotype has ten or more counts. This chain connects TRBV7-9 to TRBJ1-1; D not resolved. The CDR3 is 14 residues long. Germline V gene data show CDR1 as SEHNR and CDR2 as FQNEAQ (reference sequence). V shed 3 bases and J shed 8 bases, with 16 bases lying between them. The CDR3 sequence is CASSLSTNWPEAFF. CDR3 DNA: TGTGCCAGCAGCTTGTCGACTAACTGGCCAGAAGCTTTCTTT.

The genes are TRBV9 and TRBJ2-1; 10 nucleotides agree with TRBD2. This CDR3 comprises 18 residues. J was trimmed by 6 bases and V by 0 bases; bases with no gene match: 12. Germline-derived CDR1 and CDR2 are SGDLS and YYNGEE. The CDR3 sequence: CASSVAPTAGGPINEQFF. CDR3 in DNA: TGTGCCAGCAGCGTAGCCCCGACAGCGGGAGGGCCTATCAATGAGCAGTTCTTC. The full variable domain, its missing parts supplied by reference TRBV9 and TRBJ2-1, is DSGVTQTPKHLITATGQRVTLRCSPRSGDLSVYWYQQSLDQGLQFLIQYYNGEERAKGNILERFSAQQFPDLHSELNLSSLELGDSALYFCASSVAPTAGGPINEQFFGPGTRLTVL.

This clonotype turned up a few times. The chain links TRBV30 to TRBJ2-7; D is unresolved. The CDR3 extends over 13 amino acids. The germline CDR1 and CDR2 sequences are GTSNPN and SVGIG (reference sequence). Trimming left V 2 bases short and J 3 bases short, with 11 bases between. The CDR3 region is CAWSPSRDYEQYF. CDR3 DNA: TGTGCCTGGAGTCCATCCCGAGACTACGAGCAGTACTTC.

The chain uses TRBV9 and TRBJ2-3, with TRBD2 identical over 8 bases. There are 15 residues in the CDR3. Germline CDR1 SGDLS, CDR2 YYNGEE. J gave up 5 bases and V 3 bases, and 8 bases lay outside the gene matches. CDR3 in amino acids: CASSAGAGDGDTQYF. CDR3 coding DNA: TGTGCCAGCAGCGCCGGAGCGGGAGATGGAGATACGCAGTATTTT.

The chain employs TRBV27 and TRBJ2-7, with D unresolved. CDR3 length equals 17 residues. Trimming stripped 2 bases from V and 0 bases from J, with 17 bases between. Germline CDR1 is MNHEY and CDR2 is SMNVEV (reference sequence). The CDR3 DNA reads as TGTGCCAGCAGTTTAAAACCCCATTCCGGAAGCTCCTACGAGCAGTACTTC. Amino acids: CASSLKPHSGSSYEQYF.

This clonotype has ten or more counts. The V call is TRBV5-1, the J call TRBJ2-5; TRBD2 aligns across 7 bases. Germline V gene lookup returns CDR1 SGHRS and CDR2 YFSETQ. The V and J ends lost 1 base and 5 bases, in that order; junction bases with no gene match: 5. This CDR3 contains 14 residues. The CDR3 region is CASSLHGLEETQYF. In DNA form, the CDR3 reads TGCGCCAGCAGCTTGCACGGACTAGAGGAGACCCAGTACTTC.

The rearrangement joins TRBV20-1 to TRBJ2-3; unclear D gene. Germline V gene lookup returns CDR1 DFQATT and CDR2 SNEGSKA (reference sequence). The CDR3 runs 14 residues. Deletions cut 2 bases from V and 2 bases from J, with 11 bases between. The CDR3 here is CSARPSAFTDTQYF. The CDR3 DNA reads TGCAGTGCTAGACCCTCGGCGTTCACAGATACGCAGTATTTT.

This clonotype was recorded many times. V and J are TRBV29-1 and TRBJ2-5; maybe TRBD2 (5 bases). This CDR3 has 16 residues. Germline CDR1 is SQVTM and CDR2 is ANQGSEA. V lost 0 bases to trimming and J lost 3 bases, with 17 bases between them. The CDR3 spells CSVEDPAGVRKETQYF. CDR3 nucleotide sequence: TGCAGCGTTGAAGATCCTGCGGGTGTGAGGAAAGAGACCCAGTACTTC.

The genes are TRBV6-5 and TRBJ2-3; TRBD1 might be the D (6 bases). The V and J ends lost 2 bases and 4 bases respectively, with 16 bases between them. Germline-derived CDR1 and CDR2 are MNHEY and SVGAGI. The CDR3 runs to 16 residues. The CDR3 spells CASSYPIGGVADTQYF. DNA of the CDR3: TGTGCCAGCAGTTACCCGATTGGGGGCGTCGCAGATACGCAGTATTTT.

The genes are TRBV11-2 and TRBJ2-7; the D is unclear. Per germline, CDR1 SGHAT and CDR2 FQNNGV. This CDR3 is built from 16 residues. Deletions cut 2 bases from V and 0 bases from J, with 14 bases between. CDR3 sequence (DNA): TGTGCCAGCAGCTTAAGTTGGCGGACCGCCTCCTACGAGCAGTACGTC. Its protein product is CASSLSWRTASYEQYV.

This sequence joins TRBV3-1 and TRBJ1-6; D call uncertain. CDR1 is LGHDT and CDR2 is YNNKEL in the germline V gene (reference sequence). The CDR3 loop spans 13 amino acids. V gave up 0 bases and J gave up 13 bases, with 10 bases separating them. The CDR3 DNA reads as TGTGCCAGCAGCCAAGATCGAATGGGTCCCCTCCACTTT. Translating gives CASSQDRMGPLHF. Filled out from reference TRBV3-1 and TRBJ1-6, the complete variable domain reads DTAVSQTPKYLVTQMGNDKSIKCEQNLGHDTMYWYKQDSKKFLKIMFSYNNKELIINETVPNRFSPKSPDKAHLNLHINSLELGDSAVYFCASSQDRMGPLHFGNGTRLTVT.

The chain links TRBV29-1 to TRBJ1-3, with D uncertain. Trimming shortened V by 4 bases and J by 2 bases, and 9 bases separated the two germline ends. This CDR3 has 13 amino acids. The germline V gene encodes CDR1 SQVTM and CDR2 ANQGSEA. CDR3 bases: TGCAGCGTTGCCCGGACGGCTGGAAACACCATATATTTT. It codes for CSVARTAGNTIYF.

At least ten counts were recorded for this clonotype. CDR3 protein: CASSVGLAREQYF. The DNA for the CDR3 is TGTGCCAGCAGTGTTGGCCTTGCACGGGAGCAGTACTTC. The rearrangement links TRBV25-1 to TRBJ2-7; D call uncertain. Germline CDR1 MGHDK, CDR2 SYGVNS. The CDR3 totals 13 residues. Trimming left V 4 bases short and J 7 bases short, with 14 bases between.

The sample holds many counts of this clonotype. The J gene is TRBJ1-6, the V gene TRBV12-3 or TRBV12-4; 7 bases are shared with TRBD1. V gave up 3 bases and J gave up 6 bases; unmatched junction bases: 5. The CDR3 has 15 amino acids. CDR3 residues: CASSLAPGGNSPLHF. The CDR3 nucleotides read TGTGCCAGCAGTTTGGCCCCAGGGGGTAATTCACCCCTCCACTTT.

The CDR3 DNA reads as TGTGCCAGCAACCGTCCAGGGGCGAGCAATCAGCCCCAGCATTTT. Encoded protein: CASNRPGASNQPQHF. The chain joins TRBV28 to TRBJ1-5; a weak D match, TRBD1 (6 bases). There are 15 residues in the CDR3. Trimming left V 7 bases short and J 1 base short, with 14 bases between. CDR1 is MDHEN, CDR2 SYDVKM, per germline. The complete variable domain, with remaining parts taken from reference TRBV28 and TRBJ1-5, reads DVKVTQSSRYLVKRTGEKVFLECVQDMDHENMFWYRQDPGLGLRLIYFSYDVKMKEKGDIPEGYSVSREKKERFSLILESASTNQTSMYLCASNRPGASNQPQHFGDGTRLSIL.

The V call is TRBV7-8, the J call TRBJ2-7; no clear D gene. Germline V gene data show CDR1 as SGHVS and CDR2 as FQNEAQ. The germline V and J ends were trimmed by 5 bases and 3 bases, with 8 bases remaining between them. The CDR3 has 12 residues. CDR3 coding DNA: TGTGCCAGCAGCGCCCGATTCTACGAGCAGTACTTC. Protein: CASSARFYEQYF.

CDR3 residues: CASSQATSFEQYF. The CDR3 DNA reads as TGTGCCAGCTCCCAAGCAACGAGCTTCGAGCAGTACTTC. This chain connects TRBV18 to TRBJ2-7; no reliable D call. CDR3 length equals 13 residues. Germline assignment: CDR1 KGHSH and CDR2 LQKENI. V was clipped by 6 bases and J by 6 bases, with 15 bases between them.

The chain is built from TRBV20-1 and TRBJ2-2; 9 bases fit TRBD1. Germline CDR1 reads DFQATT; CDR2 reads SNEGSKA (reference sequence). The J segment lost 5 bases and the V segment lost 0 bases, leaving 7 bases of the junction unmatched. The CDR3 extends over 16 amino acids. DNA of the CDR3: TGCAGTGCTAGAGATCCGCGACAGGGGGAAACCGGGGAGCTGTTTTTT. It is translated as CSARDPRQGETGELFF.